The entry below describes one TCR beta chain. Its antigen is not known. The entry originates in a study of PD-1 blockade in classical Hodgkin lymphoma. Study-level background: The patients were dosed with nivolumab 3 mg/kg, infused intravenously every 2 weeks. Findings and caveats of the study: Newly diagnosed patients were reported to start with lower TCR diversity than healthy donors. The CD4+ diversity rise by C4D1 was clearest in complete responders. Repertoire differences have undefined causes, possibly disease activity or prior therapy.

The germline V gene has CDR1 MNHEY and CDR2 SMNVEV (reference sequence). V shed 6 bases and J shed 1 base, with 19 bases lying between them. The CDR3 has 16 residues. TCRdb's copy holds only in-frame clones and misses some; the assay was immunoSEQ multiplex PCR. The sample yields nearly 60,000 clones, roughly 90% seen once. Following autologous stem cell transplantation, relapse occurred in every patient, and exposure to brentuximab vedotin varied. The sequence was obtained from a human donor with classical Hodgkin lymphoma. The chain combines TRBV27 with TRBJ2-7, with D tentatively TRBD1 (5 bases). The material sequenced was peripheral blood mononuclear cells (PBMCs), taken before the second cycle of nivolumab. CDR3: CASSRGGQKPSYEQYF. The CDR3 bases are TGTGCCAGCAGCCGTGGTGGACAAAAACCTTCCTACGAGCAGTACTTC.